Listed below are T cell receptor beta chains from one sample, sequenced in a study of blood T cell repertoires in COVID-19. Libraries were prepared by immunoSEQ multiplex PCR; TCRdb keeps only in-frame clonotypes and omits some of them. Of 130,000 to 150,000 clones listed, 80% to 90% are singletons. Sequenced: peripheral blood. These receptors all come from a woman aged 60-75 years with COVID-19, enrolled during active disease. Each CDR3 is given without its conserved first and last residue.

CDR3,V,J
ASSLSPDSIWGQF,TRBV27,TRBJ2-1
ASSDQGDSYEQY,TRBV19,TRBJ2-7
ASSVAARGTYEQY,TRBV9,TRBJ2-7
ASSFGAGVAYEQY,TRBV5-8,TRBJ2-7
ASSTPDRIEAF,TRBV5-6,TRBJ1-1
ASSPSRGSSNEQF,TRBV5-5,TRBJ2-1
ASSLVIFRQTRTEAF,TRBV11-2,TRBJ1-1
ASSLTGGNQPQH,TRBV5-1,TRBJ1-5
ASSIVMNTGELF,TRBV19,TRBJ2-2
ASSTIRGTGKGEAF,TRBV6-2/TRBV6-3,TRBJ1-1
ASGRGGAF,TRBV6-5,TRBJ1-1
ASSSPGDSPEAF,TRBV6-6,TRBJ1-1
ASRRSSYNSPLH,TRBV2,TRBJ1-6
ASSFRGIQETQY,TRBV11-1,TRBJ2-5
SVERGRGANGYT,TRBV29-1,TRBJ1-2
ASSHLGGQETQY,TRBV14,TRBJ2-5
ASSLGGPAGVVGTDTQY,TRBV5-4,TRBJ2-3
ATSVGQGMNTEAF,TRBV24-1,TRBJ1-1
ASSPIETSGGASDEQF,TRBV5-1,TRBJ2-1
ASSLSGEGTEAF,TRBV7-9,TRBJ1-1
ASSLSPGGGMYGYT,TRBV27,TRBJ1-2
ASSIPGQGRNEQF,TRBV27,TRBJ2-1
ASSPQKLASSGNTIY,TRBV18,TRBJ1-3
ASSKQGNTDTQY,TRBV6-6,TRBJ2-3